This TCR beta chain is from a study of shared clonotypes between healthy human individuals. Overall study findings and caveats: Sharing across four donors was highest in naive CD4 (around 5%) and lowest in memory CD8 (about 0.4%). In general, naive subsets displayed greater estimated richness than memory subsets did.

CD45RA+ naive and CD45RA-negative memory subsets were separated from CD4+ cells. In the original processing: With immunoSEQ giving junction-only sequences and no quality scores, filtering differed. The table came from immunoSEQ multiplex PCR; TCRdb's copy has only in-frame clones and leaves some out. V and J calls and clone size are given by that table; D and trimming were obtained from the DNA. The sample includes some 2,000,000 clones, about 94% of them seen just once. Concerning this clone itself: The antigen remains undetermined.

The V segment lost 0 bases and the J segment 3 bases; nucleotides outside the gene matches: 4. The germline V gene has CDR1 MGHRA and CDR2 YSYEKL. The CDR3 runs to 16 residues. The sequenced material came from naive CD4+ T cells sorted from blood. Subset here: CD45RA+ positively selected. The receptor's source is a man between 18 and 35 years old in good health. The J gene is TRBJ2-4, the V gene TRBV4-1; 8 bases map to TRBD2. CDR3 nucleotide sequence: TGCGCCAGCAGCCAAGATCGAGCGGGGGTCAAAAACATTCAGTACTTC. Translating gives CASSQDRAGVKNIQYF.